This T cell receptor beta chain was sequenced for a study of T cells in localized non-small cell lung cancer. With respect to this clone: The target antigen is unknown.

Method: immunoSEQ multiplex PCR; TCRdb's copy keeps in-frame clones and lacks some. Of under 150,000 clones listed, roughly nine tenths are singletons. The CDR3 consists of 14 residues. The germline V gene encodes CDR1 KGHSH and CDR2 LQKENI. V dropped 6 bases and J dropped 7 bases, with 18 bases sitting between them. Study results and limitations: Patients showing higher blood T cell density tended to see longer overall survival. A median of roughly 55 of the top 100 tumor clones appeared in adjacent lung, which was paired and uninvolved. Uninvolved adjacent lung had more T cell clonality than any other tissue, topping tumor.

V gene TRBV18 combines with J gene TRBJ2-5, with D possibly matching TRBD1 (6 bases). The sequences come from peripheral blood, collected before any cancer treatment. This TCR was recovered from a female donor of 60 years or more with stage I lung adenocarcinoma. The CDR3 reads CASSQDSASVTQYF. In DNA, the CDR3 is TGTGCCAGCTCCCAGGACAGCGCGAGCGTGACCCAGTACTTC.